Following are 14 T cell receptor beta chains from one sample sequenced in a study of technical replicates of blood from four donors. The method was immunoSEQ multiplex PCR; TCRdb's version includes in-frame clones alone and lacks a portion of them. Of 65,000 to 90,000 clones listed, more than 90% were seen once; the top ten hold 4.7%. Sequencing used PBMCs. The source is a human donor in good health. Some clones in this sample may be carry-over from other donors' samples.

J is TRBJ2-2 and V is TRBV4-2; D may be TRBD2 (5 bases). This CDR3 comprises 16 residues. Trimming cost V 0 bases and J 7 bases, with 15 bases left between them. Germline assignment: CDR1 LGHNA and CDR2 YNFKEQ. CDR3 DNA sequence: TGTGCCAGCAGCCAAGAGGTTCGACGGGGTAGCGGGGAGCTGTTTTTT. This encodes CASSQEVRRGSGELFF.

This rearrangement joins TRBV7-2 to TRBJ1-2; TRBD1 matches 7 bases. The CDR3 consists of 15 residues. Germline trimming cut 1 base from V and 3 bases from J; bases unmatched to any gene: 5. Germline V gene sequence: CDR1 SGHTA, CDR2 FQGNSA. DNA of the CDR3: TGTGCCAGCAGCTTAGTCCGGACAGGAGACTATGGCTACACCTTC. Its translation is CASSLVRTGDYGYTF.

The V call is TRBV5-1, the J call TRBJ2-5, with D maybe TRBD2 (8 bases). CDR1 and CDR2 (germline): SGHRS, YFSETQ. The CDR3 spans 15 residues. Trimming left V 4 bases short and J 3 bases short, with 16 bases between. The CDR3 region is CASSPGGGGEETQYF. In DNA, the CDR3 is TGCGCCAGCAGCCCGGGAGGGGGCGGGGAAGAGACCCAGTACTTC. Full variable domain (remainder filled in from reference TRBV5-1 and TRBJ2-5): KAGVTQTPRYLIKTRGQQVTLSCSPISGHRSVSWYQQTPGQGLQFLFEYFSETQRNKGNFPGRFSGRQFSNSRSEMNVSTLELGDSALYLCASSPGGGGEETQYFGPGTRLLVL.

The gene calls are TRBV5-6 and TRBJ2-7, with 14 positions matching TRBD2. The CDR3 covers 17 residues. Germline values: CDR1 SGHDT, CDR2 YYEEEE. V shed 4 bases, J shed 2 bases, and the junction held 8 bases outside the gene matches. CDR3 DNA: TGTGCCAGCAGCCCTCTGGGACTAGCGGGAGAGGCCTACGAGCAGTACTTC. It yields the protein CASSPLGLAGEAYEQYF. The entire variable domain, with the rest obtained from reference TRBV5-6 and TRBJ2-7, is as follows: DAGVTQSPTHLIKTRGQQVTLRCSPKSGHDTVSWYQQALGQGPQFIFQYYEEEERQRGNFPDRFSGHQFPNYSSELNVNALLLGDSALYLCASSPLGLAGEAYEQYFGPGTRLTVT.

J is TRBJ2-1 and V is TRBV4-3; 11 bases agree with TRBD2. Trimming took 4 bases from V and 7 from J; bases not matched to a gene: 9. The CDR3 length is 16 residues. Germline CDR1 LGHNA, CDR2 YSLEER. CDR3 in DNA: TGCGCCAGCAGCCTAGGTACTAGCGGGAGTAAAAATGAGCAGTTCTTC. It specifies CASSLGTSGSKNEQFF.

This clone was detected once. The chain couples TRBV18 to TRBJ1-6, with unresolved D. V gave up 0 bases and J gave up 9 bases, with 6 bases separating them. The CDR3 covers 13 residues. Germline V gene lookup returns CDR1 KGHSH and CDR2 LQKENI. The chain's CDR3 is CASSPPPSSPLHF. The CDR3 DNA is TGTGCCAGCTCACCACCGCCGAGTTCACCCCTCCACTTT. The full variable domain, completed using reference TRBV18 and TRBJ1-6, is NAGVMQNPRHLVRRRGQEARLRCSPMKGHSHVYWYRQLPEEGLKFMVYLQKENIIDESGMPKERFSAEFPKEGPSILRIQQVVRGDSAAYFCASSPPPSSPLHFGNGTRLTVT.

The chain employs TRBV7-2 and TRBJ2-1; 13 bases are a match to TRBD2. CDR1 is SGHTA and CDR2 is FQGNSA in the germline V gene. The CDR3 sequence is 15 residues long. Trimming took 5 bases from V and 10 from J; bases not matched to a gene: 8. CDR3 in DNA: TGTGCCAGCAGCCTATCCCGGACTAGCGGGGGCGAGCAGTTCTTC. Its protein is CASSLSRTSGGEQFF.

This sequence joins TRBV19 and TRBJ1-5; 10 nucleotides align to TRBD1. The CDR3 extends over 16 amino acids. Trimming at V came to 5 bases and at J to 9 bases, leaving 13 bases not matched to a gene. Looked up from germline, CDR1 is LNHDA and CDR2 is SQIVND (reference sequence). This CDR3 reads CASSSPPGQGRGPQHF. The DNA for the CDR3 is TGTGCCAGTAGTTCCCCTCCGGGACAGGGGCGAGGGCCCCAGCATTTT.

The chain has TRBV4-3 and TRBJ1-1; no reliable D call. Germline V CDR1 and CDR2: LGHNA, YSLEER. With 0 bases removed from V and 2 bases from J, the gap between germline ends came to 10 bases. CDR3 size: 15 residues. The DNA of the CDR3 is TGCGCCAGCAGCCAAGAAGGAAGGAGAAACACTGAAGCTTTCTTT. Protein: CASSQEGRRNTEAFF.

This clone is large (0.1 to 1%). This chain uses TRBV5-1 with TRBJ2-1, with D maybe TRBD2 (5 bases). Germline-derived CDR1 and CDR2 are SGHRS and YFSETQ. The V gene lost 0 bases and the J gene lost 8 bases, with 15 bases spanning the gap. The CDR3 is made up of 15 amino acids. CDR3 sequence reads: CASSLALPRVDEQFF. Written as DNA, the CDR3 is TGCGCCAGCAGCTTGGCACTCCCGAGGGTCGATGAGCAGTTCTTC.

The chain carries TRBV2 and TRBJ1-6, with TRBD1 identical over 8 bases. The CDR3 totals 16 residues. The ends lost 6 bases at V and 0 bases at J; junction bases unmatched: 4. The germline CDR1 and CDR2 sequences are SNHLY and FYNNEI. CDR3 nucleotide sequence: TGTGCCAGCAGGGGGACAGGTACCTCCTATAATTCACCCCTCCACTTT. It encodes CASRGTGTSYNSPLHF.

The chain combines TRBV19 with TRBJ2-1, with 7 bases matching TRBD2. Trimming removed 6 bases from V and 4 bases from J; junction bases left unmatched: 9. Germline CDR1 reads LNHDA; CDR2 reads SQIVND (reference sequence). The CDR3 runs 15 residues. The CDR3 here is CASSLGPLAYNEQFF. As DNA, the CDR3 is TGTGCCAGTAGCCTAGGGCCACTAGCGTACAATGAGCAGTTCTTC.

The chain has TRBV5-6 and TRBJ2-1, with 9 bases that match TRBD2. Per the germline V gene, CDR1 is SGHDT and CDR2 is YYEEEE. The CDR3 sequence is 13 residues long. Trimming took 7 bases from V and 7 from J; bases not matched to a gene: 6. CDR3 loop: CASRGRASNEQFF. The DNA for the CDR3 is TGTGCCAGCCGCGGGAGGGCGTCAAATGAGCAGTTCTTC.

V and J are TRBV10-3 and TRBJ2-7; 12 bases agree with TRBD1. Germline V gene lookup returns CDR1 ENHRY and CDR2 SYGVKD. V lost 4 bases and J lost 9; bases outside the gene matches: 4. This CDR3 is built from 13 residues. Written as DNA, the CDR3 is TGTGCCATCAGTGGGGACAGGGGGCTTGGGCAGTACTTC. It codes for CAISGDRGLGQYF.